This passage covers 30 T cell receptor beta chains from one sample sequenced in a study of Ad26.COV2.S vaccination and SARS-CoV-2 variants. The table came from immunoSEQ multiplex PCR; TCRdb's copy has only in-frame clones and leaves some out. The sample has 360,000 or so clones, around 86% seen once. Described treatment: about 20 received Ad26.COV2.S at low or high dose, single or two shots; several received placebo; per-sample allocation not given. Sample collection was performed on day 63 after the first vaccine or placebo injection. The starting material was peripheral blood, obtained in a trial of Ad26.COV2.S vaccine versus placebo. These receptors all stem from a person between 18 and 59 years old who received the Ad26.COV2.S COVID-19 vaccine or a placebo.

This chain links TRBV6-5 with TRBJ1-1; TRBD1 aligns across 7 bases. The junction had 5 bases not matched to a gene; V was cut back by 9 bases and J by 7 bases. The germline CDR1 and CDR2 sequences are MNHEY and SVGAGI. The CDR3 spans 11 residues. CDR3 bases: TGTGCCAGAGACAGGGATGGTGAAGCTTTCTTT. Residues: CARDRDGEAFF.

The rearrangement links TRBV7-2 to TRBJ2-6, with a tentative D call TRBD2 (6 bases). The CDR3 is made up of 16 amino acids. V lost 5 bases, J lost 0 bases, and 11 bases lay in between. Germline V gives CDR1 SGHTA, CDR2 FQGNSA. CDR3 sequence: CASSPGLFSGANVLTF. The DNA for the CDR3 is TGTGCCAGCAGCCCGGGACTCTTCTCTGGGGCCAACGTCCTGACTTTC.

V is TRBV27 and J is TRBJ2-3; D perhaps matches TRBD2 (5 bases). Germline V gene lookup returns CDR1 MNHEY and CDR2 SMNVEV (reference sequence). CDR3 size: 12 residues. V lost 7 bases and J 1 base, leaving 6 bases between the germline ends. The CDR3 is CASMRGTDTQYF. CDR3 DNA sequence: TGTGCCAGCATGAGGGGCACAGATACGCAGTATTTT.

The chain couples TRBV10-3 to TRBJ2-1, with 7 bases matching TRBD1. Trimming at V came to 3 bases and at J to 7 bases, leaving 3 bases not matched to a gene. There are 13 residues in the CDR3. The germline gives CDR1 ENHRY, CDR2 SYGVKD. The CDR3 region has the DNA TGTGCCATCAGTGACGACAGGGTAAATGAGCAGTTCTTC. This encodes CAISDDRVNEQFF.

This clone was picked up one time. The chain joins TRBV6-5 to TRBJ1-2, with D possibly being TRBD1 (5 bases). The CDR3 runs 14 residues. Germline lookup yields CDR1 MNHEY and CDR2 SVGAGI. V lost 0 bases and J 4 bases, leaving 9 bases between the germline ends. The CDR3 sequence: CASSYSGDLYGYTF. The CDR3 DNA is TGTGCCAGCAGTTACTCGGGGGATCTCTATGGCTACACCTTC.

The chain couples TRBV5-4 to TRBJ1-2, with no clear D. Germline CDR1 SGHNT, CDR2 YYREEE (reference sequence). Trimming removed 1 base at V and 7 bases at J, with 5 bases between. The CDR3 consists of 11 residues. The CDR3 sequence is CASSLRSGYTF. The CDR3 bases are TGTGCCAGCAGCTTGCGTAGTGGCTACACCTTC.

The CDR3 DNA reads TGTGCCAGCAGTTTTATCGGGGATCAGCCCCAGCATTTT. Its protein is CASSFIGDQPQHF. The V and J genes are TRBV6-2 or TRBV6-3 and TRBJ1-5; D gene ambiguous. Trimming removed 4 bases from V and 5 bases from J, with 9 bases in between. This CDR3 comprises 13 residues. Germline CDR1 MNHEY, CDR2 SVGEGT.

This chain joins TRBV4-1 and TRBJ1-1; 8 nucleotides line up with TRBD1. The CDR3 contains 16 residues. With V trimmed by 0 bases and J by 2 bases, 5 bases remained unmatched. The germline V gene encodes CDR1 MGHRA and CDR2 YSYEKL. This CDR3 is CASSQDVGQGNTEAFF. The CDR3 coding sequence is TGCGCCAGCAGCCAAGATGTAGGACAGGGAAACACTGAAGCTTTCTTT.

The chain carries TRBV9 and TRBJ1-3, with D maybe TRBD1 (6 bases). This CDR3 is built from 15 residues. In germline, CDR1 is SGDLS, CDR2 YYNGEE. V shed 4 bases and J shed 7 bases, with 18 bases lying between them. CDR3 sequence (DNA): TGTGCCAGCAGCTCTGAAAGAGGGGGGTGGAACACCATATATTTT. Protein: CASSSERGGWNTIYF.

DNA for the CDR3: TGTGCCAGCAGTGAGACCGGGACAGGGGGTATTTCATATGGCTACACCTTC. Translated: CASSETGTGGISYGYTF. The V and J genes are TRBV7-9 and TRBJ1-2; 11 nucleotides line up with TRBD1. CDR1 is SEHNR, CDR2 FQNEAQ, per germline (reference sequence). CDR3 length: 17 residues. V lost 6 bases, J lost 5 bases, and 14 bases stayed unmatched.

This sequence joins TRBV4-3 and TRBJ1-2; no firm D call. Germline V CDR1 and CDR2: LGHNA, YSLEER. V lost 0 bases and J 8 bases, leaving 13 bases between the germline ends. This CDR3 region has 14 residues. The CDR3: CASSQEIPTGGYTF. The CDR3 nucleotides are TGCGCCAGCAGCCAAGAAATCCCAACGGGAGGCTACACCTTC.

The CDR3 protein is CASSIAGRDEQFF. The CDR3 DNA reads TGTGCCAGTAGTATAGCTGGAAGGGATGAGCAGTTCTTC. The V call is TRBV19, the J call TRBJ2-1; D remains ambiguous. From germline, CDR1 is LNHDA and CDR2 SQIVND (reference sequence). There are 13 residues in the CDR3. V was trimmed by 1 base and J by 8 bases, leaving 9 bases between them.

The chain carries TRBV5-1 and TRBJ1-1; no firm D call. CDR1 is SGHRS and CDR2 is YFSETQ in the germline V gene. V was shortened by 4 bases and J by 8 bases, with 18 bases between the two germline ends. The CDR3 has 14 amino acids. Here the CDR3 reads CASSPLWAASEAFF. CDR3 DNA sequence: TGCGCCAGCAGCCCCCTCTGGGCGGCCAGCGAAGCTTTCTTT.

The V gene is TRBV5-8, the J gene TRBJ1-1; D not resolved. This CDR3 contains 13 residues. Trimming stripped 4 bases from V and 1 base from J, with 8 bases between. Germline CDR1 reads SGHTS; CDR2 reads YDEGEE. The CDR3 here is CASSPTENTEAFF. The CDR3 nucleotides read TGTGCCAGCAGCCCCACAGAGAACACTGAAGCTTTCTTT.

CDR3 residues: CASSQDRVLARRTDTQYF. The CDR3 coding sequence is TGTGCCAGCAGCCAAGATCGGGTACTAGCGAGACGCACAGATACGCAGTATTTT. This rearrangement joins TRBV3-1 (or the pseudogene TRBV3-2) to TRBJ2-3; 7 bases fit TRBD2. The junction had 10 bases not matched to a gene; V was cut back by 0 bases and J by 1 base. The germline gives CDR1 LGHDT, CDR2 YNNKEL (reference sequence). The CDR3 sequence is 18 residues long.

The chain employs TRBV20-1 and TRBJ2-7; D remains unclear. CDR3 length: 14 residues. CDR1 is DFQATT and CDR2 is SNEGSKA in the germline V gene (reference sequence). V dropped 3 bases and J dropped 2 bases, with 14 bases sitting between them. The CDR3 DNA reads TGCAGTGCTAGTGACAACTTTGGGACCTACGAGCAGTACTTC. It translates to CSASDNFGTYEQYF.

The chain is built from TRBV5-1 and TRBJ2-4; D ambiguous. Germline V gene sequence: CDR1 SGHRS, CDR2 YFSETQ. The V end lost 4 bases, the J end lost 0 bases, and 8 bases lay between the germline ends. This CDR3 spans 14 amino acids. The CDR3 DNA reads as TGCGCCAGCAGCGTGCAAGGAGCCAAAAACATTCAGTACTTC. This translates into CASSVQGAKNIQYF.

The chain combines TRBV7-9 with TRBJ2-2; no definite D call. The CDR3 loop spans 9 amino acids. V lost 8 bases, J lost 6 bases, and 1 base lay in between. Germline V gives CDR1 SEHNR, CDR2 FQNEAQ (reference sequence). The CDR3 DNA sequence: TGTGCCAGCTCCGGGGAGCTGTTTTTT. This translates into CASSGELFF.

The CDR3 DNA follows: TGTGCCAGTAGTATAGGACACCCTTCTGGAAACACCATATATTTT. This codes for CASSIGHPSGNTIYF. This chain links TRBV19 with TRBJ1-3; D not certain. Germline loops: CDR1 LNHDA, CDR2 SQIVND (reference sequence). The CDR3 extends over 15 amino acids. Between the trimmed V and J ends, which lost 1 base and 1 base, there was a span of 8 bases.

This clone was detected a few times. The sample has other DNA sequences that encode this CDR3 too. This chain links TRBV12-3 or TRBV12-4 with TRBJ2-7; no clear D gene. The CDR3 is 12 amino acids. Trimming removed 6 bases at V and 6 bases at J, with 12 bases between. The CDR3 region has the DNA TGTGCCAGCAGCCTAGGGCCTAGCGAGCAGTACTTC. Amino acid sequence: CASSLGPSEQYF.

As regards this clone: Other DNA variants within this sample encode the same CDR3. The CDR3 DNA sequence: TGCGCCAGCAGCTTAGGCCAGAACACCGGGGAGCTGTTTTTT. It specifies CASSLGQNTGELFF. The chain links TRBV5-1 to TRBJ2-2; D unresolved. The germline gives CDR1 SGHRS, CDR2 YFSETQ. This CDR3 spans 14 amino acids. V shed 2 bases and J shed 1 base, with 6 bases lying between them.

As DNA, the CDR3 is TGTGCCAGCTTGGTTAATCGCCATGAGCAGTTCTTC. Residues: CASLVNRHEQFF. The chain employs TRBV18 and TRBJ2-1; D gene ambiguous. Germline V CDR1 and CDR2: KGHSH, LQKENI. Trimming shortened V by 7 bases and J by 8 bases, and 12 bases separated the two germline ends. The CDR3 loop spans 12 amino acids.

Of note for this clone: One end of the junction does not line up with germline, which may come from a read error. V usage is TRBV12-3 or TRBV12-4 and J usage is TRBJ2-7; the D gene is possibly TRBD1 (6 bases). The CDR3 is 13 residues long. The CDR3 loop reads CASCLDSNYEQYF. The CDR3 DNA follows: TGTGCCAGCTGTTTGGACAGTAACTACGAGCAGTACTTC.

V gene TRBV19 combines with J gene TRBJ2-7; D possibly uses TRBD1 or TRBD2 (6 bases each). The germline V and J ends were trimmed by 4 bases and 5 bases, with 21 bases remaining between them. This CDR3 region has 16 residues. Germline CDR1 reads LNHDA; CDR2 reads SQIVND (reference sequence). CDR3 sequence: CASSKTPGDGGNEQYF. In nucleotides, the CDR3 is TGTGCCAGTAGTAAAACCCCAGGGGACGGGGGAAACGAGCAGTACTTC.

The gene calls are TRBV19 and TRBJ2-5, with a tentative D call TRBD1 (6 bases). The CDR3 loop spans 14 amino acids. CDR1 and CDR2 (germline): LNHDA, SQIVND (reference sequence). The germline V and J ends were trimmed by 3 bases and 4 bases, with 12 bases remaining between them. CDR3 in DNA: TGTGCCAGTAGTATTGGTTACAGGGTAGAGACCCAGTACTTC. It codes for CASSIGYRVETQYF.

The V call is TRBV7-8, the J call TRBJ1-3; 12 nucleotides line up with TRBD1. CDR3 length equals 18 residues. In germline, CDR1 is SGHVS, CDR2 FQNEAQ. Trimming removed 2 bases from V and 0 bases from J; junction bases left unmatched: 5. CDR3 loop: CASSLRDRGQRSGNTIYF. As DNA, the CDR3 is TGTGCCAGCAGCTTACGGGACAGGGGGCAGCGCTCTGGAAACACCATATATTTT.

Note on this clone: At one end the junction does not follow the germline gene, possibly because of a read error. The rearrangement joins TRBV6-5 to TRBJ1-1; 7 nucleotides agree with TRBD1. CDR3 length: 13 amino acids. Germline V lookup: CDR1 MNHEY, CDR2 SVGAGI. For the CDR3, the DNA is TGTGCCAGCAGAAGTGACAGGGCCCGAGGGCCTCTTTTT. Translated: CASRSDRARGPLF.

The genes are TRBV4-2 and TRBJ1-1; 7 bases are shared with TRBD1. The CDR3 extends over 15 amino acids. Germline lookup yields CDR1 LGHNA and CDR2 YNFKEQ. V was pared by 3 bases and J by 0 bases, with 4 bases of the junction left unmatched. The CDR3 spells CASSQWTGLNTEAFF. The DNA for the CDR3 is TGTGCCAGCAGCCAGTGGACAGGATTGAACACTGAAGCTTTCTTT.

The J gene is TRBJ1-1, the V gene TRBV4-1; D not resolved. Germline loops: CDR1 MGHRA, CDR2 YSYEKL. The length of the CDR3 is 15 residues. Trimming stripped 2 bases from V and 0 bases from J, with 10 bases between. This CDR3 is CASSQRPPMNTEAFF. The CDR3 nucleotides read TGCGCCAGCAGCCAAAGGCCACCGATGAACACTGAAGCTTTCTTT.

This clone turned up a few times. The chain carries TRBV23-1 and TRBJ1-5; D gene unclear. TRBV23-1 is an ORF, with its function uncertain. The CDR3 spans 17 residues. V gave up 1 base and J gave up 2 bases, with 15 bases separating them. CDR3: CASSQLVGREGNQPQHF. In DNA form, the CDR3 reads TGCGCCAGCAGTCAATTAGTGGGAAGGGAGGGCAATCAGCCCCAGCATTTT.